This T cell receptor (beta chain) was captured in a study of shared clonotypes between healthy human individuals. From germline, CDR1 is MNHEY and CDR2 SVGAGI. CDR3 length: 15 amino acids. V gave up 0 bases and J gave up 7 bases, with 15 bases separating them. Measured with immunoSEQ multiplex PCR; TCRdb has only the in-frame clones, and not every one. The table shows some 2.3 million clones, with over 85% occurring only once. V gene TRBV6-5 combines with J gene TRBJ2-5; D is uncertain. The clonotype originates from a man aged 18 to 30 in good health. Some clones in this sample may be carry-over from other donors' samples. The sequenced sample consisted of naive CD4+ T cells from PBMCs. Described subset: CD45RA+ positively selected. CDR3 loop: CASSYSKVPRGTQYF. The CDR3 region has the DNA TGTGCCAGCAGTTACTCGAAGGTCCCCCGAGGGACCCAGTACTTC.